The entry that follows covers one T cell receptor beta chain sequence. J gave up 0 bases and V 3 bases, and 8 bases lay outside the gene matches. There are 17 residues in the CDR3. Germline V lookup: CDR1 LNHNV, CDR2 YYDKDF (reference sequence). The data were taken from a study of patients and donors after allogeneic stem cell transplantation. One entry per CDR3 protein, called by TCRdb with MiXCR from the RT-PCR reads. The sample lists 98,000 or so distinct CDR3 sequences, about a third occurring once. The source is a human donor who was either an allogeneic HSCT recipient or a stem cell or donor lymphocyte infusion donor (not recorded which). It is not recorded whose cells these are; they may come from a transplant donor. The rearrangement links TRBV15 to TRBJ2-3; the match to TRBD1 covers 8 bases. Sequencing was carried out using blood, either unsorted or a sorted T cell fraction (not recorded which). The CDR3 nucleotides are TGTGCCACCAGCAGCGCGACAGGGGTGACTAGCACAGATACGCAGTATTTT. This encodes CATSSATGVTSTDTQYF.